Listed here are 10 T cell receptor beta chains from one sample, sequenced in a study of blood T cell repertoires in COVID-19. Generated by immunoSEQ multiplex PCR, the TCRdb table keeps only in-frame clones and is missing some. The table has fewer than 80,000 clones, 70% to 90% seen once. Sample: peripheral blood. These receptors came from a man younger than 40 with acute or convalescent COVID-19.

The CDR3 region has the DNA TGCGCCAGCAGCCTCAGGGACAGGGGGCGAACAGATACGCAGTATTTT. Its translation: CASSLRDRGRTDTQYF. The gene calls are TRBV4-1 and TRBJ2-3, with 12 bases that match TRBD1. Trimming removed 4 bases from V and 3 bases from J; junction bases left unmatched: 5. The germline CDR1 and CDR2 sequences are MGHRA and YSYEKL. The CDR3 length is 16 residues.

This clone came up once. This chain joins TRBV27 and TRBJ1-2; 7 bases fit TRBD1. The V segment lost 6 bases and the J segment 2 bases; nucleotides outside the gene matches: 9. Germline V gene lookup returns CDR1 MNHEY and CDR2 SMNVEV (reference sequence). There are 15 residues in the CDR3. The CDR3, as DNA: TGTGCCAGCAGATATAGGGACAGTCGCAACTATGGCTACACCTTC. The encoded protein is CASRYRDSRNYGYTF.

The chain is built from TRBV4-2 and TRBJ2-1; 10 nucleotides line up with TRBD2. Trimming at V came to 4 bases and at J to 10 bases, leaving 7 bases not matched to a gene. In germline, CDR1 is LGHNA, CDR2 YNFKEQ. The CDR3 has 14 residues. Here the CDR3 DNA reads TGTGCCAGCAGCCCCAGCGGGAGGGCCGGGGAGCAGTTCTTC. It translates to CASSPSGRAGEQFF.

This chain uses TRBV5-5 with TRBJ2-1; maybe TRBD2 (5 bases). The CDR3 covers 16 residues. V dropped 3 bases and J dropped 5 bases, with 18 bases sitting between them. Germline V gene lookup returns CDR1 SGHKS and CDR2 YYEKEE (reference sequence). The CDR3 DNA is TGTGCCAGCAGCTCTCGGGATGGGGTAAGGCACAATGAGCAGTTCTTC. It is translated as CASSSRDGVRHNEQFF. Supplemented by reference TRBV5-5 and TRBJ2-1, the full variable domain reads DAGVTQSPTHLIKTRGQQVTLRCSPISGHKSVSWYQQVLGQGPQFIFQYYEKEERGRGNFPDRFSARQFPNYSSELNVNALLLGDSALYLCASSSRDGVRHNEQFFGPGTRLTVL.

The chain combines TRBV7-9 with TRBJ2-3, with a weak D call TRBD2 (5 bases). Germline V gives CDR1 SEHNR, CDR2 FQNEAQ (reference sequence). V was pared by 10 bases and J by 3 bases, with 14 bases between. The CDR3 runs 13 residues. As DNA, the CDR3 is TGTGCCACAAGTAGGGAGCTGACAGATACGCAGTATTTT. Translated, it gives CATSRELTDTQYF.

The chain is built from TRBV24-1 and TRBJ2-1, with TRBD2 matching over 8 bases. V lost 4 bases and J lost 5; bases outside the gene matches: 9. This CDR3 spans 16 amino acids. Germline V gives CDR1 KGHDR, CDR2 SFDVKD. The CDR3: CATSDPGTRDNNEQFF. In DNA form, the CDR3 reads TGTGCCACCAGTGACCCCGGGACTAGGGATAACAATGAGCAGTTCTTC.

V usage is TRBV3-1 (or the pseudogene TRBV3-2) and J usage is TRBJ1-2; 11 positions agree with TRBD1. Trimming at V came to 5 bases and at J to 4 bases, leaving 9 bases not matched to a gene. The CDR3 spans 16 residues. CDR1 and CDR2 (germline): LGHDT, YNNKEL (reference sequence). The CDR3 bases are TGTGCCAGCAGCAACGGGCTAGGACAGGGGGCCTATGGCTACACCTTC. It yields the protein CASSNGLGQGAYGYTF.

This clone was picked up one time. This chain connects TRBV7-9 to TRBJ1-2; no firm D call. Germline assignment: CDR1 SEHNR and CDR2 FQNEAQ (reference sequence). The CDR3 loop spans 13 amino acids. The V gene lost 4 bases and the J gene lost 6 bases, with 12 bases spanning the gap. Here the CDR3 DNA reads TGTGCCAGCAGCTCACGGGGTCTGGATGGCTACACCTTC. It codes for CASSSRGLDGYTF.

The CDR3 protein is CASSQPCTDTQYF. The CDR3 DNA reads TGTGCCAGCAGCCAACCCTGCACAGATACGCAGTATTTT. The rearrangement uses TRBV3-1 (or the pseudogene TRBV3-2) and TRBJ2-3; no clear D. The length of the CDR3 is 13 residues. CDR1 and CDR2 (germline): LGHDT, YNNKEL (reference sequence). V lost 2 bases, J lost 1 base, and 4 bases lay in between.

The genes are TRBV6-5 and TRBJ2-2; 11 nucleotides align to TRBD1. Trimming removed 6 bases from V and 6 bases from J; junction bases left unmatched: 6. Per the germline V gene, CDR1 is MNHEY and CDR2 is SVGAGI. The CDR3 totals 15 residues. Here the CDR3 DNA reads TGTGCCAGCAGCCTAACGGGACAGGGGGCCGGGGAGCTGTTTTTT. It codes for CASSLTGQGAGELFF.